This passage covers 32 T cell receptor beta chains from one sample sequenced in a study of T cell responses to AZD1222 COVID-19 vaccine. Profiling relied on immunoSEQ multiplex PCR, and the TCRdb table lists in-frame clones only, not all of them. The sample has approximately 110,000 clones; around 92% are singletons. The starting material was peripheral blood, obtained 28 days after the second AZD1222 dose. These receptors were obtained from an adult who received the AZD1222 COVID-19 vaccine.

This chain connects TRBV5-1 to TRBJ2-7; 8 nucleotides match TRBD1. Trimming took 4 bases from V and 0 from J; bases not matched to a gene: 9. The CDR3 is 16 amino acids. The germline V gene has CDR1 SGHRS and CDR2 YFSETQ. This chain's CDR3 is CASSETPGQVSYEQYF. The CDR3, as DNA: TGCGCCAGCAGCGAGACACCGGGACAGGTCTCCTACGAGCAGTACTTC. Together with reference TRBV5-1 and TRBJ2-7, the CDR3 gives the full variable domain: KAGVTQTPRYLIKTRGQQVTLSCSPISGHRSVSWYQQTPGQGLQFLFEYFSETQRNKGNFPGRFSGRQFSNSRSEMNVSTLELGDSALYLCASSETPGQVSYEQYFGPGTRLTVT.

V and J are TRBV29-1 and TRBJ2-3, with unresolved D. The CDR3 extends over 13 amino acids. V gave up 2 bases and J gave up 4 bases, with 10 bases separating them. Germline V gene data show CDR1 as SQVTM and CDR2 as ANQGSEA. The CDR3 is CSVEFRTADTQYF. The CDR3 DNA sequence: TGCAGCGTTGAATTCAGGACGGCAGATACGCAGTATTTT.

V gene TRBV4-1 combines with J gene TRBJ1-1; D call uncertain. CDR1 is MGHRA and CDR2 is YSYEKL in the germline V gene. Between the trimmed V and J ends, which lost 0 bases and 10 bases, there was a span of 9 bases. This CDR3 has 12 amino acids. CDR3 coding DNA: TGCGCCAGCAGCCAAGAGTCCGCAGGAGCTTTCTTT. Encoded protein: CASSQESAGAFF.

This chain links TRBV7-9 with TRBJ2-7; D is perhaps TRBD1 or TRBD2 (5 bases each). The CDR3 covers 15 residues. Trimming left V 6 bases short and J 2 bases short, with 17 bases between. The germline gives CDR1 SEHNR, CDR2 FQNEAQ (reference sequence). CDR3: CASSSIRGLPYEQYF. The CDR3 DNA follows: TGTGCCAGCAGTTCGATTCGGGGCCTGCCCTACGAGCAGTACTTC.

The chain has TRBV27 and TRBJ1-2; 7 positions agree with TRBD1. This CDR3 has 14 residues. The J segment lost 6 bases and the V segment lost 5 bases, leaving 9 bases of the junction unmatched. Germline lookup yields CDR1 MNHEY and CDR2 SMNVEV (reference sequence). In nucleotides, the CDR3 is TGTGCCAGCAGTCCCCTAGGGGGCGGGGATGGCTACACCTTC. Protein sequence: CASSPLGGGDGYTF.

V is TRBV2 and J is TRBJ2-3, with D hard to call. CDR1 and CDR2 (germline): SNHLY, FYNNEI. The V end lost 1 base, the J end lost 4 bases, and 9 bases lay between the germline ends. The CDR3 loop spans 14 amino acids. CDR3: CASSEVLASDTQYF. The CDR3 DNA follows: TGTGCCAGCAGTGAAGTTTTAGCATCAGATACGCAGTATTTT.

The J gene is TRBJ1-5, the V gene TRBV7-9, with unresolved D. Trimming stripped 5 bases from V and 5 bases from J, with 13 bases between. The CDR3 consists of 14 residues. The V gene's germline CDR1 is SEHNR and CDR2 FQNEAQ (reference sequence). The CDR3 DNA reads TGTGCCAGCAGCCCAACAGAGCGGCATCAGCCCCAGCATTTT. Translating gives CASSPTERHQPQHF.

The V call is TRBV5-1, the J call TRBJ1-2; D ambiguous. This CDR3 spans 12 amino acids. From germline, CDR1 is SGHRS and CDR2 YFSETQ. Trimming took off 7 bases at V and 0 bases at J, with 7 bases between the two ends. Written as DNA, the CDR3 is TGCGCCAGCTCAGAAACTAACTATGGCTACACCTTC. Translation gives CASSETNYGYTF.

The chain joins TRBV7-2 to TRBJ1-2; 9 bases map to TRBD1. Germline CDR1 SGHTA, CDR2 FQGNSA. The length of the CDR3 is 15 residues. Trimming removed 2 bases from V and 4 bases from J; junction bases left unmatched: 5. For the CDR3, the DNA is TGTGCCAGCAGCTTATCCGGGACAGGGACCTATGGCTACACCTTC. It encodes CASSLSGTGTYGYTF. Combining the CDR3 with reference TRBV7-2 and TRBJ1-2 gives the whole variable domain GAGVSQSPSNKVTEKGKDVELRCDPISGHTALYWYRQSLGQGLEFLIYFQGNSAPDKSGLPSDRFSAERTGGSVSTLTIQRTQQEDSAVYLCASSLSGTGTYGYTFGSGTRLTVV.

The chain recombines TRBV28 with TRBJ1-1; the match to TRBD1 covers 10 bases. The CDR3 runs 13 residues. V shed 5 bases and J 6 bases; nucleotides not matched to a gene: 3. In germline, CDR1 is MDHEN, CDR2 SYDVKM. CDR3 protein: CASSRQGAAEAFF. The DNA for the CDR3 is TGTGCCAGCAGTCGACAGGGGGCAGCTGAAGCTTTCTTT. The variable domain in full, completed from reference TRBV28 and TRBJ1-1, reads DVKVTQSSRYLVKRTGEKVFLECVQDMDHENMFWYRQDPGLGLRLIYFSYDVKMKEKGDIPEGYSVSREKKERFSLILESASTNQTSMYLCASSRQGAAEAFFGQGTRLTVV.

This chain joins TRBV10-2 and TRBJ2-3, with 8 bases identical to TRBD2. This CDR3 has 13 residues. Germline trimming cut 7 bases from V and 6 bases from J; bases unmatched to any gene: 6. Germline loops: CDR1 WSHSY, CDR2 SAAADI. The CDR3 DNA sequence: TGCGCCAGCAAGGGTAGCGGGGCGGATACGCAGTATTTT. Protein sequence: CASKGSGADTQYF.

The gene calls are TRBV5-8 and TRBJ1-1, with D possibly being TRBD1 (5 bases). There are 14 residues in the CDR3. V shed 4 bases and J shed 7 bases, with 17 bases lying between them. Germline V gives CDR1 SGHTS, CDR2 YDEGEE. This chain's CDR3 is CASSPREGNYEAFF. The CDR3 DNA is TGTGCCAGCAGCCCCCGGGAGGGGAATTATGAAGCTTTCTTT.

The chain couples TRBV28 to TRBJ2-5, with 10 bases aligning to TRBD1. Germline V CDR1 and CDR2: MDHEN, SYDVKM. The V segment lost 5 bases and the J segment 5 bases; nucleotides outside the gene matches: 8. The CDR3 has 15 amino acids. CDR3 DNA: TGTGCCAGCAGTATGGACAGGGGGATGTATGAGACCCAGTACTTC. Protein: CASSMDRGMYETQYF.

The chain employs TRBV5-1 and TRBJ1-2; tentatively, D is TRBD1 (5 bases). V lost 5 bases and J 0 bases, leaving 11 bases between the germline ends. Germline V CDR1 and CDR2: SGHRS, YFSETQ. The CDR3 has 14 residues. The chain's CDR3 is CASSQGGTNYGYTF. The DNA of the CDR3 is TGCGCCAGCAGTCAGGGAGGGACTAACTATGGCTACACCTTC.

This CDR3 reads CASTRQGYNEQFF. The CDR3 coding sequence is TGTGCCAGCACTCGACAGGGCTACAATGAGCAGTTCTTC. The chain couples TRBV13 to TRBJ2-1, with 7 bases lining up with TRBD1. CDR3 length: 13 residues. V shed 7 bases, J shed 3 bases, and the junction held 3 bases outside the gene matches. The V gene's germline CDR1 is PRHDT and CDR2 FYEKMQ (reference sequence).

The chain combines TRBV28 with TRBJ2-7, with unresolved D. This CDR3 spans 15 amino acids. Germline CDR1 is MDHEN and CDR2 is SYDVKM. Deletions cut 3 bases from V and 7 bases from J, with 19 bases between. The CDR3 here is CASSFRATSLGEQYF. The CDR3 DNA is TGTGCCAGCAGTTTCCGGGCTACTTCTCTAGGGGAGCAGTACTTC.

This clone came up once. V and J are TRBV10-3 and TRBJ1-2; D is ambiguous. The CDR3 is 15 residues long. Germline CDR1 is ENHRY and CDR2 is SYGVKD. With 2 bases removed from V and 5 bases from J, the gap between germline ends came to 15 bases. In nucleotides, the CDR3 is TGTGCCATCAGTGAGCCCAGTTCCGGTGTTTATGGCTACACCTTC. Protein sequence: CAISEPSSGVYGYTF.

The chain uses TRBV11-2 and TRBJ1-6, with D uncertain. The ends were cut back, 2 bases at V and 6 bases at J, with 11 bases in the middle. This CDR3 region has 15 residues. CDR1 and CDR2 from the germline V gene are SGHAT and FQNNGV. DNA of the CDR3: TGTGCCAGCAGCTTAAGCCGGGCCATTAATTCACCCCTCCACTTT. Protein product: CASSLSRAINSPLHF.

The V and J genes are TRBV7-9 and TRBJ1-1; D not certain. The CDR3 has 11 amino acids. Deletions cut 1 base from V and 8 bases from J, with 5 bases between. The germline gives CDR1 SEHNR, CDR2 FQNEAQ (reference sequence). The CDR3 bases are TGTGCCAGCAGCTTAGGGTGGGAAGCTTTCTTT. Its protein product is CASSLGWEAFF.

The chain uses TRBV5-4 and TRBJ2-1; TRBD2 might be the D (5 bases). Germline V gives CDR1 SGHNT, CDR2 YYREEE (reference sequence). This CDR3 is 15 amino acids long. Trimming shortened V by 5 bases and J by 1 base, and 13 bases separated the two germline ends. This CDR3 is CASRLTRESYNEQFF. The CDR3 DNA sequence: TGTGCCAGCAGACTCACTCGGGAATCCTACAATGAGCAGTTCTTC.

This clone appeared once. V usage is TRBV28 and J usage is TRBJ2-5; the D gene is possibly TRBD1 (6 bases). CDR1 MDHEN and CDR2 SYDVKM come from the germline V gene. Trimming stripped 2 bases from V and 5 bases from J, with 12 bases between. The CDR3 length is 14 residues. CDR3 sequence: CASSLPNRGETQYF. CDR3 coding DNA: TGTGCCAGCAGTTTACCCAATAGGGGGGAGACCCAGTACTTC. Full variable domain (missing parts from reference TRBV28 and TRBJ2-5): DVKVTQSSRYLVKRTGEKVFLECVQDMDHENMFWYRQDPGLGLRLIYFSYDVKMKEKGDIPEGYSVSREKKERFSLILESASTNQTSMYLCASSLPNRGETQYFGPGTRLLVL.

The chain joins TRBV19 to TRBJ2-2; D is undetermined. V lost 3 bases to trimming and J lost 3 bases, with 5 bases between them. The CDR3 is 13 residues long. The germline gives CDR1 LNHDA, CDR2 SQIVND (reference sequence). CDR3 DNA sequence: TGTGCCAGTAGTATTCCCTACACCGGGGAGCTGTTTTTT. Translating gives CASSIPYTGELFF.

CDR3 nucleotides: TGTGCCAGCAGCTGGGGACTAACAAATGAGCAGTTCTTC. Translated, it gives CASSWGLTNEQFF. The rearrangement uses TRBV7-2 and TRBJ2-1, with TRBD2 matching over 7 bases. The CDR3 runs to 13 residues. Germline V gives CDR1 SGHTA, CDR2 FQGNSA. V gave up 4 bases and J gave up 7 bases; unmatched junction bases: 4.

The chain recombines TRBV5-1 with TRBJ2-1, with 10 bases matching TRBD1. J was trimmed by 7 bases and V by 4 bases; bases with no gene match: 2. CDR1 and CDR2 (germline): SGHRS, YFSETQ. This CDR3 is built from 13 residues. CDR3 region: CASSTGQGNEQFF. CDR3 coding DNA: TGCGCCAGCAGCACGGGACAGGGGAATGAGCAGTTCTTC.

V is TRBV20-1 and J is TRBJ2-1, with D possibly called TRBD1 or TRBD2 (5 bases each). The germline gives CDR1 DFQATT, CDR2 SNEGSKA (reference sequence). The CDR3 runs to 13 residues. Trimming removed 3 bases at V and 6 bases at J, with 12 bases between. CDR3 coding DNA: TGCAGTGCTAGTGGGACGTCGAGCAATGAGCAGTTCTTC. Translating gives CSASGTSSNEQFF.

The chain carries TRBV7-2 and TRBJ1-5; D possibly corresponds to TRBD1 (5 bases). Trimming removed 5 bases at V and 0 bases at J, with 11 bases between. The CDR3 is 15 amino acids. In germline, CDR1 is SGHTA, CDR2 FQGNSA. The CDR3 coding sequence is TGTGCCAGCAGCCGGGCCGGGACTAGCAATCAGCCCCAGCATTTT. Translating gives CASSRAGTSNQPQHF.

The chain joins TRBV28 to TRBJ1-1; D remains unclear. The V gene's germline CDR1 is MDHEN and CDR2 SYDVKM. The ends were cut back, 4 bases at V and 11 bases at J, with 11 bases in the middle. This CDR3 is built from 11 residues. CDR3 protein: CASSSETGAFF. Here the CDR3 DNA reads TGTGCCAGCAGTTCTGAAACCGGGGCTTTCTTT. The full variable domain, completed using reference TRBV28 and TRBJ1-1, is DVKVTQSSRYLVKRTGEKVFLECVQDMDHENMFWYRQDPGLGLRLIYFSYDVKMKEKGDIPEGYSVSREKKERFSLILESASTNQTSMYLCASSSETGAFFGQGTRLTVV.

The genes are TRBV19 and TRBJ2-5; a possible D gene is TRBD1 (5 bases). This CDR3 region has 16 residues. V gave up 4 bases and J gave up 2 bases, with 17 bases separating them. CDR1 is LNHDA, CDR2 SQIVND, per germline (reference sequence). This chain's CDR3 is CASSTISGRVQETQYF. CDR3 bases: TGTGCCAGTAGTACCATTTCGGGCAGGGTTCAAGAGACCCAGTACTTC.

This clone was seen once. This chain's CDR3 is CASSPTLAGGNEQFF. The CDR3 DNA is TGTGCCAGCAGCCCTACCCTAGCGGGAGGCAATGAGCAGTTCTTC. V gene TRBV3-1 (or the pseudogene TRBV3-2) combines with J gene TRBJ2-1, with 11 nucleotides matching TRBD2. CDR1 LGHDT and CDR2 YNNKEL come from the germline V gene (reference sequence). V was pared by 4 bases and J by 6 bases, with 5 bases of the junction left unmatched. The CDR3 sequence is 15 residues long.

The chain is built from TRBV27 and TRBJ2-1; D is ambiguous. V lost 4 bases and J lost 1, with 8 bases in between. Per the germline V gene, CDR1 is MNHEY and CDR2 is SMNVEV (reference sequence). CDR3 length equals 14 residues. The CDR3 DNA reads TGTGCCAGCAGTTCTGAACGATCCTACAATGAGCAGTTCTTC. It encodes CASSSERSYNEQFF.

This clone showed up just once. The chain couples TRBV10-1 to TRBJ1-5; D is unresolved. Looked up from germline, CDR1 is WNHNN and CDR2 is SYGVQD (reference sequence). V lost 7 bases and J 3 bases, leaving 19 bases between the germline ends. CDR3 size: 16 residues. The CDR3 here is CASNRPSRRVNQPQHF. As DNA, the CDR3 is TGCGCCAGCAATAGGCCGTCTCGGCGTGTCAATCAGCCCCAGCATTTT.

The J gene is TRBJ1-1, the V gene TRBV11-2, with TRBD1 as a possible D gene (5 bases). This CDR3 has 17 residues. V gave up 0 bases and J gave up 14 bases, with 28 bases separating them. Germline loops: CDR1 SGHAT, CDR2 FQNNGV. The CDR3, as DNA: TGTGCCAGCAGCTTAGAGGGCGCCCCCCTTCCGGGGCGTTGGATCTTCTTT. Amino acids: CASSLEGAPLPGRWIFF.